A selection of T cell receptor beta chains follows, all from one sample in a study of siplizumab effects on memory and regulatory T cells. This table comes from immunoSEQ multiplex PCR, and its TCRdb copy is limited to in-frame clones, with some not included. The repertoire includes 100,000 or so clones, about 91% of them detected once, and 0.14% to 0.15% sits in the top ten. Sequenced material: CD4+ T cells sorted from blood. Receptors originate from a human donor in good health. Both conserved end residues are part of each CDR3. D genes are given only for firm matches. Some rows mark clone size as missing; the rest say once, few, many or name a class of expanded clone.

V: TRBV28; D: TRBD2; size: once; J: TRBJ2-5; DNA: TGTGCCAGCACCCACTGGGGACTAGCGGGGAGAGAGACCCAGTACTTC; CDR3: CASTHWGLAGRETQYF
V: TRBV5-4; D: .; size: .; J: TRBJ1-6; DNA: TGTGCCAGCAGCGCCCAAGCAGCCAATTCACCCCTCCACTTT; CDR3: CASSAQAANSPLHF
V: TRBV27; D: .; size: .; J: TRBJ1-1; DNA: TGTGCCAGCACTCCTAGCAGGTCGAACACTGAAGCTTTCTTT; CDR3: CASTPSRSNTEAFF
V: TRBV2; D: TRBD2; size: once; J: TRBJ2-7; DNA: TGTGCCAGCAGTTACAGACTAGCGGGGTACGAGCAGTACTTC; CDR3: CASSYRLAGYEQYF
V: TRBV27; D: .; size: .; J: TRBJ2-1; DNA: TGTGCCAGCTCCAGGGTTACCTACAATGAGCAGTTCTTC; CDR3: CASSRVTYNEQFF
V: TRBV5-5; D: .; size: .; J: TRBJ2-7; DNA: TGTGCCACGAGTGGGACCTACGAGCAGTACTTC; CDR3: CATSGTYEQYF
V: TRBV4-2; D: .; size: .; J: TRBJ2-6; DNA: TGTGCCAGCAGCCCTGGGACTTCTGGGGCCAACGTCCTGACTTTC; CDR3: CASSPGTSGANVLTF
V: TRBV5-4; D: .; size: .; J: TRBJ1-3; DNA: TGTGCCAGCAGCTTTGACAGGCTCTCTGGAAACACCATATATTTT; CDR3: CASSFDRLSGNTIYF
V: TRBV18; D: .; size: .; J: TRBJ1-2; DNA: TGTGCCAGCTCACCGTTAGGTGGTGTGGGCAACTATGGCTACACCTTC; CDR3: CASSPLGGVGNYGYTF
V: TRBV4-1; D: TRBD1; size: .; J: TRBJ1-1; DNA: TGCGCCAGCAGCTCAGGGGGCTTGGGGGGAACTGAAGCTTTCTTT; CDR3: CASSSGGLGGTEAFF
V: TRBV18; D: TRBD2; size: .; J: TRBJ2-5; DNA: TGTGCCAGCTCACTGGGGACTAGCGCCCAAGAGACCCAGTACTTC; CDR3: CASSLGTSAQETQYF
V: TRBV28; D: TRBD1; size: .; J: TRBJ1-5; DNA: TGTGCCAGCAGTCGACCGGGACAGGGGACCATTAGCAATCAGCCCCAGCATTTT; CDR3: CASSRPGQGTISNQPQHF
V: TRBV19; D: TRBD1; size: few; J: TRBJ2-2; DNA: TGTGCCAGTAGTATAGGTACAGGGGGAGTGACCGGGGAGCTGTTTTTT; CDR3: CASSIGTGGVTGELFF
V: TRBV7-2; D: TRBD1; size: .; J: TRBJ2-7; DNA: TGTGCCAGCAGCTTAGCACACAGGGGGACCTACGAGCAGTACTTC; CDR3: CASSLAHRGTYEQYF
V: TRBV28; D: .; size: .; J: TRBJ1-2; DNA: TGTGCCAGCAGTTTAGGGGCAGGAGGACTTTGGTGGGGCTACACCTTC; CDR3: CASSLGAGGLWWGYTF
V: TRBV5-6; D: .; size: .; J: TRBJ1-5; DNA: TGTGCCAGCAGCTTGCTCGGGGGCACAGATTATCAGCCCCAGCATTTT; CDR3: CASSLLGGTDYQPQHF
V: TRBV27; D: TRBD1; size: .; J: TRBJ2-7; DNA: TGTGCCAGCAGCCAGACAGGGGGCCGGTACGAGCAGTACTTC; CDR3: CASSQTGGRYEQYF
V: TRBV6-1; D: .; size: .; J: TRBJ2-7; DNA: TGTGCCAGCATGCCAGGGTTTGTCGACGAGCAGTACTTC; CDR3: CASMPGFVDEQYF
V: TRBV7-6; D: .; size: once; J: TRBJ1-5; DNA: TGTGCCAGCAGCAAAAACAGGGATCAGCCCCAGCATTTT; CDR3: CASSKNRDQPQHF
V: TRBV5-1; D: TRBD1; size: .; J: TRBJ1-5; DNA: TGCGCCAGCAGCCCGACAGGGGCCGGCAATCAGCCCCAGCATTTT; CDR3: CASSPTGAGNQPQHF
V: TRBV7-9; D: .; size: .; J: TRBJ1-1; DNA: TGTGCCAGCCGCAGGTTCGATACTGAAGCTTTCTTT; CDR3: CASRRFDTEAFF
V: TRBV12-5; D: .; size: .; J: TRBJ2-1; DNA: TGTGCTAGTGGCTTTACAGGGAATTCCTACAATGAGCAGTTCTTC; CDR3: CASGFTGNSYNEQFF
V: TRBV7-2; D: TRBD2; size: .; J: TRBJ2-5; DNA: TGTGCCAGCAGCACTAGGGGGGGGACTAGTCAAGAGACCCAGTACTTC; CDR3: CASSTRGGTSQETQYF